This T cell receptor (beta chain) comes out of a study of blood T cell repertoires in COVID-19. As for the study in general: The study drew acute and convalescent COVID-19 samples from the United States, Italy and Spain. From T cells, B-cell-depleted T cells, or PBMCs came the material, which was cDNA or gDNA.

The CDR3 is made up of 15 amino acids. Germline V lookup: CDR1 MGHRA, CDR2 YSYEKL. The V gene lost 3 bases and the J gene lost 8 bases, with 16 bases spanning the gap. Authors' analysis steps: Amplifying reference gene primers gave estimates of nucleated cell counts. The data were produced by immunoSEQ multiplex PCR, yet TCRdb's version contains in-frame clones alone and is incomplete. V and J calls and clone size are those listed in that table; D and trimming were worked out from the DNA. The sample shows a few hundred thousand clones, about 91% of them seen only once. The sample consisted of peripheral blood. The receptor's source is a woman aged 40 to 50 who had recovered from COVID-19. The genes are TRBV4-1 and TRBJ1-4; D gene unclear. The CDR3 sequence: CASSQRPELAEKLFF. For the CDR3, the DNA is TGCGCCAGCAGCCAGAGACCTGAGCTAGCGGAAAAACTGTTTTTT.